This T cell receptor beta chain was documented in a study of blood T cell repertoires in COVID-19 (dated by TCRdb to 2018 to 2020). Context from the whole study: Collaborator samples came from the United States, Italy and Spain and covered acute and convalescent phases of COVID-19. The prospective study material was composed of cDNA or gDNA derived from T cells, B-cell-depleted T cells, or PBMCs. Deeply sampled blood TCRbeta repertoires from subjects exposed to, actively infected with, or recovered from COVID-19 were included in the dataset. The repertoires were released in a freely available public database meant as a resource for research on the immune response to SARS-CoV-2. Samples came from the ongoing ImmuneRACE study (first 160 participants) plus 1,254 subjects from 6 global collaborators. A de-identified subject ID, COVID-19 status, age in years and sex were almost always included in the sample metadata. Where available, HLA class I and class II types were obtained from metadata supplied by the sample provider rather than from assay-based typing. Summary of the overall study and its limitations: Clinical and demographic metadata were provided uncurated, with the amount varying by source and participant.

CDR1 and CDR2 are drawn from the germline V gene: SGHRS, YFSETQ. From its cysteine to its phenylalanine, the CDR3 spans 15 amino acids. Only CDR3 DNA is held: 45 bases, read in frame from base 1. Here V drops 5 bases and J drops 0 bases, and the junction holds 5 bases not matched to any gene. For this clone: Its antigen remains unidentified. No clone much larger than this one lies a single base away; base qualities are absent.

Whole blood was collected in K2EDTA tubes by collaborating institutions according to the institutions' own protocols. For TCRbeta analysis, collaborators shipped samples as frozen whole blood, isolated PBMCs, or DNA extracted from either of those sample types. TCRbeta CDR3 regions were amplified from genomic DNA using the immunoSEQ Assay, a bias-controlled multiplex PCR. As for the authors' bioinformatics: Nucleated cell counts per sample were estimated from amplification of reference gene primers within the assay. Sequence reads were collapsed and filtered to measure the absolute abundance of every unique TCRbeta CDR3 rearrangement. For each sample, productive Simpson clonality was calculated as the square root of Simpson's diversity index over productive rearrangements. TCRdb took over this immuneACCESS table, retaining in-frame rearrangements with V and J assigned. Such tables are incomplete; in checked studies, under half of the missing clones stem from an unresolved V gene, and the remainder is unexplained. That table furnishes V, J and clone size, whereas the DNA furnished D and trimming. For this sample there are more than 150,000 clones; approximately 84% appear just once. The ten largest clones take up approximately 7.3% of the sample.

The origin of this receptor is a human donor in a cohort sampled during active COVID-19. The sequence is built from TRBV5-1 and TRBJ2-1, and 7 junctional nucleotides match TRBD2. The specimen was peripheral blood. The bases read TGCGCCAGCAGGCAGACGGGGGGCTCCTACAATGAGCAGTTCTTC. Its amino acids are CASRQTGGSYNEQFF.